This entry is about one T cell receptor (beta chain). This entry belongs to a study of T cell changes during pregnancy in multiple sclerosis. The CDR3 covers 16 residues. Germline lookup yields CDR1 SGHDT and CDR2 YYEEEE. After removal of 1 base from V and 3 bases from J, the junction contained 8 bases not matched to a gene. Generated by immunoSEQ multiplex PCR, the TCRdb table keeps only in-frame clones and is missing some. The repertoire consists of some 87,000 clones, with more than 80% occurring once and the leading ten covering 0.21%. The chain joins TRBV5-6 to TRBJ1-1; the match to TRBD1 covers 8 bases. The receptor's source is a female donor with multiple sclerosis, enrolled in a pregnancy study. This specimen consisted of CD4+ T cells from peripheral blood mononuclear cells, obtained before pregnancy. The CDR3 is CASSLWSQGADTEAFF. CDR3 nucleotide sequence: TGTGCCAGCAGCTTGTGGAGTCAGGGGGCAGACACTGAAGCTTTCTTT.